This T cell receptor beta chain appears in the sequencing data of a study of T cells in Graves' hyperthyroidism and ophthalmopathy. This clonotype was observed at least ten times. The CDR3 regions of TCR beta were amplified from RNA transcripts. In the first-round RT-PCR of the TCR CDR3, the HTBI primer set was used. TCRdb passed the multiplex PCR reads through MiXCR, listing each CDR3 protein once. Of approximately 610,000 distinct CDR3 sequences detected, roughly 14% appear once; the ten largest clones hold around 4.5%. The germline V and J ends were trimmed by 4 bases and 2 bases, with 11 bases remaining between them. Looked up from germline, CDR1 is GTSNPN and CDR2 is SVGIG (reference sequence). The CDR3 spans 14 residues.

This sequence originates from a middle-aged woman with Graves' ophthalmopathy. The sequenced sample consisted of blood. The rearrangement joins TRBV30 to TRBJ2-2; possible D gene TRBD1, 6 bases. The DNA of the CDR3 is TGTGCCTGGAACAGGGAACGCAACACCGGGGAGCTGTTTTTT. Its translation: CAWNRERNTGELFF. The variable domain in full, with the rest retrieved from reference TRBV30 and TRBJ2-2, is SQTIHQWPATLVQPVGSPLSLECTVEGTSNPNLYWYRQAAGRGLQLLFYSVGIGQISSEVPQNLSASRPQDRQFILSSKKLLLSDSGFYLCAWNRERNTGELFFGEGSRLTVL.